This paragraph reports one T cell receptor beta chain. The protocol was immunoSEQ multiplex PCR, while the TCRdb copy is restricted to in-frame clones and leaves out a portion. The repertoire holds around 28,000 clones, 80% to 90% seen once, with around 28% in the top ten. This record belongs to a study of blood T cell repertoires in COVID-19. V lost 6 bases, J lost 13 bases, and 18 bases lay in between. Per germline, CDR1 MNHEY and CDR2 SVGAGI. The CDR3 is 13 amino acids. This sequence originates from a woman aged 80 or over with COVID-19, enrolled during active disease. The sample was peripheral blood. V usage is TRBV6-5 and J usage is TRBJ1-4, with D uncertain. The CDR3 bases are TGTGCCAGCAGCTCACCATTAAAAGGAGGACTGTTTTTT. Protein: CASSSPLKGGLFF.